The 25 T cell receptor beta chains given below trace back to one sample, sequenced in a study of neurological immune-mediated disorders. TCRdb recomputed calls from the 5' RACE reads with MiXCR, one row per CDR3 protein. The table shows over 20,000 distinct CDR3 sequences, with about 10% occurring only once. The sample comprised PBMCs. The receptors were sampled from an older woman with HTLV-1-associated myelopathy (HAM/TSP).

This clonotype ranks as medium-sized (0.01 to 0.1%). This rearrangement joins TRBV5-1 to TRBJ1-2; weak D call: TRBD1 (5 bases). Germline CDR1 and CDR2: SGHRS and YFSETQ. V lost 1 base, J lost 2 bases, and 12 bases lay in between. The CDR3 is 15 amino acids. For the CDR3, the DNA is TGCGCCAGCAGCTTGACAGGATTCGAAAACTATGGCTACACCTTC. The encoded protein is CASSLTGFENYGYTF.

This clonotype appeared many times. CDR3 in DNA: TGCAGCGTTGTTGAGGGAATAGATACGCAGTATTTT. Translating gives CSVVEGIDTQYF. The chain recombines TRBV29-1 with TRBJ2-3; D may be TRBD2 (5 bases). V was clipped by 4 bases and J by 5 bases, with 10 bases between them. In germline, CDR1 is SQVTM, CDR2 ANQGSEA. The CDR3 contains 12 residues.

This clonotype has a handful of counts. CDR3 nucleotides: TGTGCCAGCAGACGTTACAGGGGCGGTAATGAAAAACTGTTTTTT. Its translation is CASRRYRGGNEKLFF. V usage is TRBV12-3 or TRBV12-4 and J usage is TRBJ1-4; 7 nucleotides align to TRBD1. With 6 bases clipped from V and 4 bases from J, the junction kept 8 bases outside the gene matches. The CDR3 runs 15 residues.

This clonotype was observed at least ten times. V gene TRBV5-1 combines with J gene TRBJ1-4; D may be TRBD1 (6 bases). Germline V gene data show CDR1 as SGHRS and CDR2 as YFSETQ. Trimming stripped 1 base from V and 7 bases from J, with 11 bases between. This CDR3 has 14 residues. The CDR3 DNA reads as TGCGCCAGCAGCTTGATGGGGGCCGGTGAAAAACTGTTTTTT. The encoded protein is CASSLMGAGEKLFF. Supplemented by reference TRBV5-1 and TRBJ1-4, the full variable domain reads KAGVTQTPRYLIKTRGQQVTLSCSPISGHRSVSWYQQTPGQGLQFLFEYFSETQRNKGNFPGRFSGRQFSNSRSEMNVSTLELGDSALYLCASSLMGAGEKLFFGSGTQLSVL.

This clonotype was picked up many times. CDR3 region: CATSRDLAGPGPGYTF. CDR3 in DNA: TGTGCCACCAGCAGAGATCTCGCGGGGCCTGGGCCTGGCTACACCTTC. The rearrangement uses TRBV15 and TRBJ1-2, with a possible D match to TRBD1 (5 bases). Between the trimmed V and J ends, which lost 0 bases and 7 bases, there was a span of 18 bases. Germline lookup yields CDR1 LNHNV and CDR2 YYDKDF (reference sequence). This CDR3 region has 16 residues.

This clonotype was found many times. The chain joins TRBV20-1 to TRBJ2-1, with D maybe TRBD2 (6 bases). CDR1 DFQATT and CDR2 SNEGSKA come from the germline V gene (reference sequence). The length of the CDR3 is 15 residues. Trimming pared 0 bases from V and 4 bases from J, leaving 13 bases between. CDR3 DNA: TGCAGTGCTAGAGATGAACGGGGACTTTACAATGAGCAGTTCTTC. The encoded protein is CSARDERGLYNEQFF.

This clonotype was seen at least ten times. The chain couples TRBV3-1 to TRBJ2-6, with unresolved D. Germline values: CDR1 LGHDT, CDR2 YNNKEL (reference sequence). V lost 1 base, J lost 4 bases, and 8 bases lay in between. CDR3 length: 15 residues. CDR3: CASSQARSGANVLTF. The CDR3 region has the DNA TGTGCCAGCAGCCAAGCGAGGTCCGGGGCCAACGTCCTGACTTTC.

The V call is TRBV20-1, the J call TRBJ1-1, with D possibly being TRBD1 (5 bases). Germline values: CDR1 DFQATT, CDR2 SNEGSKA (reference sequence). The V end lost 0 bases, the J end lost 13 bases, and 27 bases lay between the germline ends. This CDR3 is built from 16 residues. Here the CDR3 reads CSARDRDRLSGNWVFF. The CDR3 bases are TGCAGTGCTAGAGATCGAGACAGACTCAGCGGGAATTGGGTTTTCTTT.

The chain combines TRBV9 with TRBJ1-3; D remains unclear. Germline CDR1 is SGDLS and CDR2 is YYNGEE. This CDR3 has 12 residues. V was pared by 2 bases and J by 4 bases, with 4 bases between. CDR3 amino acids: CASSVQGNTIYF. In DNA, the CDR3 is TGTGCCAGCAGCGTGCAGGGAAACACCATATATTTT.

Many counts were recorded for this clonotype. The CDR3 DNA is TGTGCCAGTGTTGAGGTAGGGACCCTCAATGAAAAACTGTTTTTT. Translated: CASVEVGTLNEKLFF. The rearrangement links TRBV21-1 to TRBJ1-4. TRBV21-1 constitutes a pseudogene. This CDR3 is built from 15 residues.

Ten or more counts support this clonotype. The CDR3 loop reads CAVVGAPYEQYF. The CDR3 region has the DNA TGTGCCGTTGTAGGGGCACCCTACGAGCAGTACTTC. The rearrangement links TRBV2 to TRBJ2-7; weak D call: TRBD1 (5 bases). Looked up from germline, CDR1 is SNHLY and CDR2 is FYNNEI. This CDR3 spans 12 amino acids. V lost 11 bases to trimming and J lost 2 bases, with 13 bases between them.

This clonotype was counted ten times or more. The genes are TRBV29-1 and TRBJ2-3; D is perhaps TRBD1 or TRBD2 (6 bases each). The germline V gene encodes CDR1 SQVTM and CDR2 ANQGSEA. Trimming pared 6 bases from V and 5 bases from J, leaving 15 bases between. The CDR3 runs 13 residues. The CDR3 DNA follows: TGCAGCGTCCGAAGGGGGGTAGGAGATACGCAGTATTTT. Protein sequence: CSVRRGVGDTQYF.

This clonotype was found many times. This chain uses TRBV10-3 with TRBJ1-3, with a possible D match to TRBD1 (5 bases). CDR1 and CDR2 from the germline V gene are ENHRY and SYGVKD. The CDR3 runs 13 residues. V gave up 9 bases and J gave up 0 bases, with 9 bases separating them. The CDR3 region is CAMSGSSGNTIYF. In nucleotides, the CDR3 is TGTGCCATGTCAGGGTCCTCTGGAAACACCATATATTTT.

This clonotype was seen repeatedly, ten times or more. The rearrangement joins TRBV7-2 to TRBJ2-7, with D maybe TRBD2 (6 bases). CDR1 and CDR2 from the germline V gene are SGHTA and FQGNSA. The V and J ends lost 5 bases and 0 bases respectively, with 11 bases between them. The CDR3 covers 14 residues. The CDR3 sequence: CASSPGLHSYEQYF. CDR3 nucleotide sequence: TGTGCCAGCAGCCCGGGACTGCACTCCTACGAGCAGTACTTC.

There are many counts of this clonotype. V is TRBV12-3 or TRBV12-4 and J is TRBJ1-2; 10 bases map to TRBD1. V shed 4 bases and J 4 bases; nucleotides not matched to a gene: 6. There are 15 residues in the CDR3. The CDR3 DNA reads TGTGCCAGCAGTTCCCCGGGACAGGGGAGCTATGGCTACACCTTC. This codes for CASSSPGQGSYGYTF.

This clonotype has ten or more counts. V and J are TRBV20-1 and TRBJ1-1; the D gene is possibly TRBD1 (6 bases). Trimming shortened V by 5 bases and J by 1 base, and 11 bases separated the two germline ends. CDR1 and CDR2 (germline): DFQATT, SNEGSKA (reference sequence). The CDR3 contains 13 residues. The CDR3 region has the DNA TGCAGTGCTGGGGGCGTCGGGAACACTGAAGCTTTCTTT. Translating it yields CSAGGVGNTEAFF.

The chain joins TRBV12-3 or TRBV12-4 to TRBJ1-1; D gene ambiguous. Trimming cost V 2 bases and J 1 base, with 11 bases left between them. The CDR3 has 15 amino acids. The DNA of the CDR3 is TGTGCCAGCAGTTTATCTATGTCGGGGAACACTGAAGCTTTCTTT. This gives the protein CASSLSMSGNTEAFF.

This clonotype was detected many times. The J gene is TRBJ1-4, the V gene TRBV20-1; maybe TRBD1 (5 bases). This CDR3 is built from 15 residues. Germline V gene data show CDR1 as DFQATT and CDR2 as SNEGSKA (reference sequence). Trimming took 4 bases from V and 1 from J, leaving 13 bases between them. The CDR3 loop is CSAKRGEVTNEKLFF. The DNA for the CDR3 is TGCAGTGCTAAACGGGGGGAAGTAACTAATGAAAAACTGTTTTTT.

This clonotype has ten or more counts. The J gene is TRBJ2-4, the V gene TRBV12-3 or TRBV12-4; weak D call: TRBD1 (6 bases). Trimming stripped 5 bases from V and 1 base from J, with 15 bases between. The CDR3 has 16 residues. Here the CDR3 DNA reads TGTGCCAGCAGTCCCAACAGGGTGGGGGCCAAAAACATTCAGTACTTC. Translating gives CASSPNRVGAKNIQYF.

This clonotype qualifies as medium-sized. The V and J genes are TRBV7-2 and TRBJ2-7; 9 bases map to TRBD1. The CDR3 loop spans 15 amino acids. V was pared by 1 base and J by 3 bases, with 4 bases of the junction left unmatched. Germline loops: CDR1 SGHTA, CDR2 FQGNSA. CDR3 in DNA: TGTGCCAGCAGCTTAGGGACAGGGGTGAACTACGAGCAGTACTTC. It is translated as CASSLGTGVNYEQYF. Drawing the rest from reference TRBV7-2 and TRBJ2-7, the complete variable domain is GAGVSQSPSNKVTEKGKDVELRCDPISGHTALYWYRQSLGQGLEFLIYFQGNSAPDKSGLPSDRFSAERTGGSVSTLTIQRTQQEDSAVYLCASSLGTGVNYEQYFGPGTRLTVT.

Ten or more counts support this clonotype. The chain recombines TRBV20-1 with TRBJ1-2, with D unclear. The CDR3 spans 11 residues. Between the trimmed V and J ends, which lost 5 bases and 2 bases, there was a span of 6 bases. Germline V CDR1 and CDR2: DFQATT, SNEGSKA (reference sequence). The CDR3 region has the DNA TGCAGTGCTTTACAGAACTATGGCTACACCTTC. Residues: CSALQNYGYTF.

At least ten counts were recorded for this clonotype. V is TRBV5-1 and J is TRBJ2-3; 9 bases are a match to TRBD2. The CDR3 length is 16 residues. Trimming took 0 bases from V and 6 from J; bases not matched to a gene: 8. The germline V gene encodes CDR1 SGHRS and CDR2 YFSETQ. Written as DNA, the CDR3 is TGCGCCAGCAGCTTGGGAGAGCGGGGGGCCCCCGATACGCAGTATTTT. It encodes CASSLGERGAPDTQYF.

CDR3 nucleotide sequence: TGCGCCAGCAGCTTGGACTCCGCTTTTGGAGGCTACACCTTC. It translates to CASSLDSAFGGYTF. V and J are TRBV5-1 and TRBJ1-2; D not certain. V gave up 0 bases and J gave up 8 bases, with 14 bases separating them. Germline CDR1 SGHRS, CDR2 YFSETQ. The length of the CDR3 is 14 residues.

This rearrangement joins TRBV20-1 to TRBJ1-4; D may be TRBD1 (6 bases). The CDR3 extends over 14 amino acids. V was clipped by 6 bases and J by 6 bases, with 17 bases between them. Germline CDR1 and CDR2: DFQATT and SNEGSKA (reference sequence). CDR3 in DNA: TGCAGTGCCCCCGACGGGGCAGGGGATGAAAAACTGTTTTTT. This gives the protein CSAPDGAGDEKLFF.

This chain connects TRBV11-3 to TRBJ2-3; tentative D call: TRBD1 (5 bases). The germline V gene has CDR1 SGHNT and CDR2 YENEEA. Trimming took 2 bases from V and 1 from J, leaving 10 bases between them. The CDR3 contains 15 residues. The CDR3 loop reads CASSLRGKGTDTQYF. DNA for the CDR3: TGTGCCAGCAGCTTAAGGGGCAAGGGCACAGATACGCAGTATTTT.